These T cell receptor beta chains were read from a single sample in a study of T cells after yellow fever vaccination. In TCRdb, the 5' RACE reads were re-called with MiXCR into one record per CDR3 protein. The sample has hundreds of thousands of distinct CDR3 sequences; 8.7% are singletons. The sequences come from PBMCs, collected on the day of the first yellow fever vaccination. These TCRs come from a man younger than 35 who received the YFV17D yellow fever vaccine. The CDR3 runs from the conserved cysteine through the conserved F or W. Each record gives: V gene, clone size, J gene, D gene, CDR3 protein, CDR3 DNA. The D gene is left open where the match is weak. The size entry is marked missing in some rows and otherwise reads once, few, many or a size class.

TRBV10-3	few	TRBJ1-2	-	CAISDPPPEANYGYTF	TGTGCCATCAGTGATCCCCCTCCGGAGGCTAACTATGGCTACACCTTC
TRBV5-1	-	TRBJ1-4	-	CASSLAPPGANEKLFF	TGCGCCAGCAGCTTGGCCCCACCAGGGGCTAATGAAAAACTGTTTTTT
TRBV7-2	-	TRBJ2-3	-	CASTPTGGSQYF	TGTGCCAGCACCCCGACGGGGGGCTCTCAGTATTTT
TRBV6-1	-	TRBJ1-2	-	CASSVAGGYTF	TGTGCCAGCAGTGTTGCAGGGGGCTACACCTTC
TRBV29-1	few	TRBJ2-1	-	CSEATPYNEQFF	TGCAGCGAAGCGACACCCTACAATGAGCAGTTCTTC
TRBV5-1	many	TRBJ2-3	TRBD1	CASSLQGETDTQYF	TGCGCCAGCAGCTTGCAGGGGGAGACAGATACGCAGTATTTT
TRBV7-9	few	TRBJ1-2	-	CASSLELEGYTF	TGTGCCAGCAGCTTAGAGTTGGAGGGCTACACCTTC
TRBV4-1	few	TRBJ1-5	-	CASSQIGPNQPQHF	TGCGCCAGCAGCCAAATCGGGCCCAATCAGCCCCAGCATTTT
TRBV12-3/TRBV12-4	few	TRBJ1-6	-	CASSATGSPLHF	TGTGCCAGCAGCGCAACAGGTTCACCCCTCCACTTT
TRBV6-1	-	TRBJ2-2	-	CASSTYRQTNTGELFF	TGTGCCAGCAGTACCTACAGACAGACGAACACCGGGGAGCTGTTTTTT
TRBV6-1	-	TRBJ2-6	-	CASNRPPHVLTF	TGTGCCAGCAACCGACCGCCACACGTCCTGACTTTC